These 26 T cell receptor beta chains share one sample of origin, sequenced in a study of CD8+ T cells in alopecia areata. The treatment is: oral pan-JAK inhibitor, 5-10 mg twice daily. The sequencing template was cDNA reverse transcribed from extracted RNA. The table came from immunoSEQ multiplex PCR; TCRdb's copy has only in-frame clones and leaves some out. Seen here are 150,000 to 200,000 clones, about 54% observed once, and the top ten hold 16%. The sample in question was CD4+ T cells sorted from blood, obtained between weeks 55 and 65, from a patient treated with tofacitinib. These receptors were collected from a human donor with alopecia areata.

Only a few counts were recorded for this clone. CDR3 in DNA: TGCAGCGTTGCGGAAGGATCGGGTGGCTACACCTTC. Amino acids: CSVAEGSGGYTF. The chain recombines TRBV29-1 with TRBJ1-2; D gene unclear. Trimming took off 4 bases at V and 7 bases at J, with 13 bases between the two ends. The CDR3 runs 12 residues. Germline V gene data show CDR1 as SQVTM and CDR2 as ANQGSEA. Using reference TRBV29-1 and TRBJ1-2 for the parts outside the CDR3, the full variable domain is SAVISQKPSRDICQRGTSLTIQCQVDSQVTMMFWYRQQPGQSLTLIATANQGSEATYESGFVIDKFPISRPNLTFSTLTVSNMSPEDSSIYLCSVAEGSGGYTFGSGTRLTVV.

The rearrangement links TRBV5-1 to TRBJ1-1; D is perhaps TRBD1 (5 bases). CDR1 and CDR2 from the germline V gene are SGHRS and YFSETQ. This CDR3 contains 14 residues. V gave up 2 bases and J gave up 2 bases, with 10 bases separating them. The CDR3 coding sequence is TGCGCCAGCAGCTTAAGGGACCCAAACACTGAAGCTTTCTTT. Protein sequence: CASSLRDPNTEAFF.

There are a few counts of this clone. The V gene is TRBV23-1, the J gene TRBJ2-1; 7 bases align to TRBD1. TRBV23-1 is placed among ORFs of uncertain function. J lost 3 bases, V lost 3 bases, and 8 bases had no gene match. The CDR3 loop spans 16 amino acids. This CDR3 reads CASSHPDRLDYNEQFF. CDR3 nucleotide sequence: TGCGCCAGCAGTCACCCGGACAGGTTGGACTACAATGAGCAGTTCTTC.

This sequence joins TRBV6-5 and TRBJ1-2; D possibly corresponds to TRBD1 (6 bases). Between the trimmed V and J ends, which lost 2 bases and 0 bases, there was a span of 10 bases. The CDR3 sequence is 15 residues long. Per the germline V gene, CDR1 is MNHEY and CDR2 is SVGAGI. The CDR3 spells CASSYLDRTNYGYTF. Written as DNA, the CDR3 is TGTGCCAGCAGTTACCTGGACAGAACTAACTATGGCTACACCTTC.

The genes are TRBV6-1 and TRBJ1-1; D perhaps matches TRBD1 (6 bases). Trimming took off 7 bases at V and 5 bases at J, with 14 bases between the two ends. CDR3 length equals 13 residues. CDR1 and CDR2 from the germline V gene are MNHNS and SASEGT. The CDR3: CASTRQAGTEAFF. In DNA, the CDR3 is TGTGCCAGCACCCGACAGGCCGGGACTGAAGCTTTCTTT.

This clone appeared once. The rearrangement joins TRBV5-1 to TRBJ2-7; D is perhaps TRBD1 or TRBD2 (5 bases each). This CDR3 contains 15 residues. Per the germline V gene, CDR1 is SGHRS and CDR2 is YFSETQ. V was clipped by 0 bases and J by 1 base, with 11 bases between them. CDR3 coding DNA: TGCGCCAGCAGCTTGGCCGGGGCCCTTTCCTACGAGCAGTACTTC. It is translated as CASSLAGALSYEQYF.

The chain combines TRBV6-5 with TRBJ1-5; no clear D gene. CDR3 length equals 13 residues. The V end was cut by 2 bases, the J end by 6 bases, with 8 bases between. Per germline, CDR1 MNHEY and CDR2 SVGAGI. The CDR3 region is CASSYTPIQPQHF. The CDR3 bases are TGTGCCAGCAGTTACACCCCTATTCAGCCCCAGCATTTT.

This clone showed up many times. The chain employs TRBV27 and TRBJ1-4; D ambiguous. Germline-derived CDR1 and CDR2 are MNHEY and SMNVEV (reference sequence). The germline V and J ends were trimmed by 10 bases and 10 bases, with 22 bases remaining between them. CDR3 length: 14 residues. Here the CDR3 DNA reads TGTGCCACAGATACGGGTGCCAGCCAAGGAAAACTGTTTTTT. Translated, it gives CATDTGASQGKLFF.

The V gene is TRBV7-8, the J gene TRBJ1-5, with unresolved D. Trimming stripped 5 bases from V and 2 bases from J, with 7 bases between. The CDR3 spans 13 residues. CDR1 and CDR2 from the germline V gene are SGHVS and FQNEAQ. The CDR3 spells CASSALGNQPQHF. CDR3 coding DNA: TGTGCCAGCAGCGCGTTGGGCAATCAGCCCCAGCATTTT.

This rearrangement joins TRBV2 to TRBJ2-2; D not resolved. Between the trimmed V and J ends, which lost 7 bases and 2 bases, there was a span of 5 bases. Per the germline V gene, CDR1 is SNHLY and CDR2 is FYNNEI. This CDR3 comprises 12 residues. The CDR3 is CASTRNTGELFF. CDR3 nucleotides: TGTGCCAGCACCCGAAACACCGGGGAGCTGTTTTTT.

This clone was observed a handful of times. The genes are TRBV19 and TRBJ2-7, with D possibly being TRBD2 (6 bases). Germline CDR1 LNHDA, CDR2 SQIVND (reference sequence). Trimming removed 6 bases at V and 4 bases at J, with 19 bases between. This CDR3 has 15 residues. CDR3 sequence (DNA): TGTGCCAGTAGACCGGGGACTGGGCAAATTTACGAGCAGTACTTC. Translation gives CASRPGTGQIYEQYF. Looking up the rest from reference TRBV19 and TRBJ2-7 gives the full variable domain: DGGITQSPKYLFRKEGQNVTLSCEQNLNHDAMYWYRQDPGQGLRLIYYSQIVNDFQKGDIAEGYSVSREKKESFPLTVTSAQKNPTAFYLCASRPGTGQIYEQYFGPGTRLTVT.

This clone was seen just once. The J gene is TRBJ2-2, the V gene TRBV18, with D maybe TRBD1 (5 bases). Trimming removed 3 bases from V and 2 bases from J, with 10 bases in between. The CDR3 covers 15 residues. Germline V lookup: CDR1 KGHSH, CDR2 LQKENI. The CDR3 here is CASSPRQSNTGELFF. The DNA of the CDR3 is TGTGCCAGCTCACCCCGACAGAGCAACACCGGGGAGCTGTTTTTT.

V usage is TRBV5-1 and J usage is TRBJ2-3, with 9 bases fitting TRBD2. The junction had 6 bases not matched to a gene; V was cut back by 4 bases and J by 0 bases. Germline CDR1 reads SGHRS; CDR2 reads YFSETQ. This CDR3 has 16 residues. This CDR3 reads CASSRISGGSTDTQYF. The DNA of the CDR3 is TGCGCCAGCAGCCGTATAAGCGGGGGGAGCACAGATACGCAGTATTTT. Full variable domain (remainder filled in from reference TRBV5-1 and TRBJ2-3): KAGVTQTPRYLIKTRGQQVTLSCSPISGHRSVSWYQQTPGQGLQFLFEYFSETQRNKGNFPGRFSGRQFSNSRSEMNVSTLELGDSALYLCASSRISGGSTDTQYFGPGTRLTVL.

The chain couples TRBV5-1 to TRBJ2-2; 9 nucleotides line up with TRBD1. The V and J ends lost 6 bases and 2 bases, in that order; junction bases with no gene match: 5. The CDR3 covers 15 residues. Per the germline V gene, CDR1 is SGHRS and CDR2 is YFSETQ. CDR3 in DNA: TGCGCCAGCACCTACAGGGGGCAAAACACCGGGGAGCTGTTTTTT. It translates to CASTYRGQNTGELFF.

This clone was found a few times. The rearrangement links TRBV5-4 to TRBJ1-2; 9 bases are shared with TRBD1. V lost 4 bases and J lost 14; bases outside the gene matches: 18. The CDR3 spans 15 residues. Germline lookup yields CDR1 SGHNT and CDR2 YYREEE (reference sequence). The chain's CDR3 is CASSTPTAGQGFETF. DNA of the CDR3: TGTGCCAGCAGCACCCCAACTGCGGGACAGGGCTTCGAGACCTTC.

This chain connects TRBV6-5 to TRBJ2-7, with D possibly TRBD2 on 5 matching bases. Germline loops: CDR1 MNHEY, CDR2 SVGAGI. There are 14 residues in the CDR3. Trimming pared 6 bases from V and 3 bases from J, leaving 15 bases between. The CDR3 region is CASSSDGNLYEQYF. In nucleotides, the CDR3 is TGTGCCAGCAGCTCGGACGGGAACCTCTACGAGCAGTACTTC.

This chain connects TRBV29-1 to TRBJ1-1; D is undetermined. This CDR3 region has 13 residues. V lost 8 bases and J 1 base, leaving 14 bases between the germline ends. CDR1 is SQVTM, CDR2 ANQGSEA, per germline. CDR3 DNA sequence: TGCAGCTTCAGCTCCTTTCAGAACACTGAAGCTTTCTTT. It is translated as CSFSSFQNTEAFF.

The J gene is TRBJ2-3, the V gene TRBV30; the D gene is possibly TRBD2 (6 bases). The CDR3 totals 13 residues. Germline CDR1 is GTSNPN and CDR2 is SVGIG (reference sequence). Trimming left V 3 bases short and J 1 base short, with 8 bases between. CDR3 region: CAWRASGTDTQYF. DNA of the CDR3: TGTGCCTGGAGGGCTAGCGGCACAGATACGCAGTATTTT.

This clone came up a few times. The CDR3: CASSASPAGYTF. For the CDR3, the DNA is TGTGCCAGTAGTGCAAGTCCGGCCGGCTACACCTTC. The chain links TRBV19 to TRBJ1-2; D uncertain. This CDR3 spans 12 amino acids. Germline V gene data show CDR1 as LNHDA and CDR2 as SQIVND (reference sequence). The ends were cut back, 5 bases at V and 8 bases at J, with 12 bases in the middle.

As DNA, the CDR3 is TGTGCCAGCAGCTTAGTGGCGGGACTAGCGGGGGAGACCCAGTACTTC. Residues: CASSLVAGLAGETQYF. The genes are TRBV7-9 and TRBJ2-5; 13 nucleotides line up with TRBD2. V was pared by 1 base and J by 5 bases, with 4 bases of the junction left unmatched. CDR1 is SEHNR, CDR2 FQNEAQ, per germline (reference sequence). The CDR3 sequence is 16 residues long.

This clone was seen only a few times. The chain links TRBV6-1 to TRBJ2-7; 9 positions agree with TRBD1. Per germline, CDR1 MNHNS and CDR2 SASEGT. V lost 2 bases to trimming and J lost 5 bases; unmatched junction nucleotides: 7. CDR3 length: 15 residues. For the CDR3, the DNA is TGTGCCAGCAGTGAACCCCCGGGACAGGGCCACGAGCAGTACTTC. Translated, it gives CASSEPPGQGHEQYF.

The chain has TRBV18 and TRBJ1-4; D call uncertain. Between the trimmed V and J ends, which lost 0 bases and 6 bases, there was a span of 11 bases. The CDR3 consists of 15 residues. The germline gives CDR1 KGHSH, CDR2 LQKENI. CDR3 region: CASSPPTLVHEKLFF. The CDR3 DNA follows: TGTGCCAGCTCACCACCTACCCTCGTCCATGAAAAACTGTTTTTT.

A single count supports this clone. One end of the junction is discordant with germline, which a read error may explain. CDR3 protein: CASSVGADSGQEAQYF. The DNA for the CDR3 is TGTGCCAGCAGCGTAGGGGCGGACAGCGGACAAGAGGCCCAGTACTTC. The rearrangement links TRBV9 to TRBJ2-5; D might be TRBD1 (6 bases). This CDR3 is built from 16 residues. Germline CDR1 reads SGDLS; CDR2 reads YYNGEE.

The CDR3 loop is CASSFRDGTEAFF. The CDR3 DNA follows: TGTGCCAGCAGCTTTAGGGACGGCACTGAAGCTTTCTTT. The V call is TRBV9, the J call TRBJ1-1; a possible D gene is TRBD1 (5 bases). Germline CDR1 is SGDLS and CDR2 is YYNGEE. The CDR3 covers 13 residues. The V gene lost 4 bases and the J gene lost 4 bases, with 11 bases spanning the gap.

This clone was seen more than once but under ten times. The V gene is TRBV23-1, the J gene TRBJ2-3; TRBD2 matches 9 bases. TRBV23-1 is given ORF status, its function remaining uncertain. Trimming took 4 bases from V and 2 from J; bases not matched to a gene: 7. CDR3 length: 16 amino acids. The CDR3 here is CASSLPGLAVTDTQYF. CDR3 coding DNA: TGCGCCAGCAGTCTCCCGGGACTAGCCGTCACAGATACGCAGTATTTT.

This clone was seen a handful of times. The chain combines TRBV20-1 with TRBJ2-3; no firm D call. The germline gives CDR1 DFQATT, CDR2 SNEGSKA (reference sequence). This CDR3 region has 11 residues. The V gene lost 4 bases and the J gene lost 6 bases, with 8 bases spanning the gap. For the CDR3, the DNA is TGCAGTGCTACTAAGAGGGATACGCAGTATTTT. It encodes CSATKRDTQYF.